The 17 T cell receptor beta chains presented below share a single source sample, sequenced in a study of cytomegalovirus exposure and HLA in healthy donors (dated by TCRdb to the late 2010s). The library was built by means of the immunoSEQ multiplex PCR assay. A mixture of 60 forward primers for TCR Vbeta segments and 13 reverse primers for TCR Jbeta segments was used in the multiplex PCR. TCRdb retrieved this table from immuneACCESS and kept in-frame rearrangements only. Not all clones are present; in checked studies, unresolved V genes account for under half, and no reason is known for the remainder. The sample table shows 100,000 to 150,000 clones, and more than 75% are seen once. The ten largest clones add up to about 3.5% of the sample. The sequencing input was PBMCs. These receptor sequences come from a man aged 35 to 55 in good health and CMV-seronegative.

This sequence joins TRBV7-9 and TRBJ1-4; D gene ambiguous. Germline loops: CDR1 SEHNR, CDR2 FQNEAQ (reference sequence). V lost 1 base and J lost 3, with 12 bases in between. The CDR3 is made up of 16 amino acids. CDR3 region: CASSLVPAEANEKLFF. CDR3 nucleotide sequence: TGTGCCAGCAGCTTAGTACCCGCGGAAGCTAATGAAAAACTGTTTTTT.

The rearrangement links TRBV4-3 to TRBJ2-5; D possibly corresponds to TRBD2 (5 bases). Trimming cost V 1 base and J 4 bases, with 13 bases left between them. CDR1 is LGHNA, CDR2 YSLEER, per germline. The CDR3 spans 15 residues. CDR3 region: CASSQGYGGSETQYF. CDR3 nucleotides: TGCGCCAGCAGCCAAGGCTATGGAGGTTCAGAGACCCAGTACTTC.

In its sample, this clone was seen a few times. The chain carries TRBV7-8 and TRBJ1-2; D is unresolved. The germline V and J ends were trimmed by 0 bases and 5 bases, with 13 bases remaining between them. CDR3 length: 15 residues. CDR1 and CDR2 from the germline V gene are SGHVS and FQNEAQ. In nucleotides, the CDR3 is TGTGCCAGCAGCTTAGCGATTCCCACAGAATATGGCTACACCTTC. Protein: CASSLAIPTEYGYTF. Drawing the rest from reference TRBV7-8 and TRBJ1-2, the complete variable domain is GAGVSQSPRYKVAKRGQDVALRCDPISGHVSLFWYQQALGQGPEFLTYFQNEAQLDKSGLPSDRFFAERPEGSVSTLKIQRTQQEDSAVYLCASSLAIPTEYGYTFGSGTRLTVV.

A few counts support this clone. This chain's CDR3 is CASSSRDRNTDTQYF. The CDR3 coding sequence is TGTGCCAGCAGCTCCCGGGACAGAAACACAGATACGCAGTATTTT. The chain employs TRBV9 and TRBJ2-3; 7 bases are shared with TRBD1. CDR1 SGDLS and CDR2 YYNGEE come from the germline V gene. Trimming took 4 bases from V and 2 from J; bases not matched to a gene: 7. The CDR3 sequence is 15 residues long. The full variable domain, with the rest looked up from reference TRBV9 and TRBJ2-3, is DSGVTQTPKHLITATGQRVTLRCSPRSGDLSVYWYQQSLDQGLQFLIQYYNGEERAKGNILERFSAQQFPDLHSELNLSSLELGDSALYFCASSSRDRNTDTQYFGPGTRLTVL.

The chain links TRBV7-8 to TRBJ2-3; 8 bases are a match to TRBD2. The CDR3 length is 16 residues. Germline V gene sequence: CDR1 SGHVS, CDR2 FQNEAQ. The junction had 11 bases not matched to a gene; V was cut back by 3 bases and J by 6 bases. In DNA form, the CDR3 reads TGTGCCAGCAGCTTCTCGTTGGCGGGGGGAACGGATACGCAGTATTTT. This translates into CASSFSLAGGTDTQYF.

CDR3 nucleotides: TGTGCCAGCGGGACCCAGCGAGCGGGAAGCACAGATACGCAGTATTTT. This codes for CASGTQRAGSTDTQYF. V gene TRBV25-1 combines with J gene TRBJ2-3; 7 bases line up with TRBD2. V lost 8 bases and J lost 0; bases outside the gene matches: 11. The CDR3 is 16 residues long. Germline V gives CDR1 MGHDK, CDR2 SYGVNS.

Only one count was recorded for this clone. The chain combines TRBV29-1 with TRBJ1-1; 9 bases fit TRBD1. Germline lookup yields CDR1 SQVTM and CDR2 ANQGSEA. V shed 7 bases and J 10 bases; nucleotides not matched to a gene: 7. This CDR3 is 11 amino acids long. In nucleotides, the CDR3 is TGCAGCGGTCAACAGGGGGCCTTAGCTTTCTTT. Translated: CSGQQGALAFF.

The rearrangement links TRBV7-8 to TRBJ2-7; TRBD2 aligns across 10 bases. V trimming: 5 bases; J trimming: 0 bases; junction bases outside the gene matches: 13. The CDR3 runs to 18 residues. Germline CDR1 is SGHVS and CDR2 is FQNEAQ. This CDR3 reads CASSAAGLAVLSSYEQYF. In nucleotides, the CDR3 is TGTGCCAGCAGCGCGGCCGGACTAGCGGTACTAAGCTCCTACGAGCAGTACTTC.

The chain combines TRBV21-1 with TRBJ1-5; no check of the table's D call, TRBD1, against the DNA was made. TRBV21-1 is tagged as a pseudogene. The CDR3 extends over 18 amino acids. Here the CDR3 DNA reads TGTGCCAGCAGCAACGAAGTGGGCAGACCACCTAGCAATCAGCCCCAGCATTTT. Translating gives CASSNEVGRPPSNQPQHF.

V is TRBV6-5 and J is TRBJ2-7, with a possible D match to TRBD2 (5 bases). Trimming stripped 6 bases from V and 0 bases from J, with 15 bases between. Germline loops: CDR1 MNHEY, CDR2 SVGAGI. The length of the CDR3 is 15 residues. The CDR3 DNA reads TGTGCCAGCAGCCCTGGACTCCCGAGCTCCTACGAGCAGTACTTC. Its protein product is CASSPGLPSSYEQYF.

This clone was seen more than once but under ten times. This chain links TRBV5-5 with TRBJ1-3; the D is unclear. The CDR3 sequence is 13 residues long. The V and J ends lost 3 bases and 4 bases respectively, with 8 bases between them. Germline values: CDR1 SGHKS, CDR2 YYEKEE (reference sequence). The CDR3 DNA sequence: TGTGCCAGCAGCTGGACTTTAGGAAACACCATATATTTT. Its protein product is CASSWTLGNTIYF. The whole variable domain, filled in from reference TRBV5-5 and TRBJ1-3, reads DAGVTQSPTHLIKTRGQQVTLRCSPISGHKSVSWYQQVLGQGPQFIFQYYEKEERGRGNFPDRFSARQFPNYSSELNVNALLLGDSALYLCASSWTLGNTIYFGEGSWLTVV.

The chain links TRBV7-2 to TRBJ2-5, with D maybe TRBD2 (7 bases). Trimming cost V 3 bases and J 4 bases, with 12 bases left between them. Germline V gene sequence: CDR1 SGHTA, CDR2 FQGNSA. The CDR3 has 14 amino acids. CDR3 sequence (DNA): TGTGCCAGCAGCTTTCGGGGGGCGGGAGAGACCCAGTACTTC. It yields the protein CASSFRGAGETQYF.

The chain combines TRBV7-8 with TRBJ2-6, with TRBD1 identical over 7 bases. CDR1 and CDR2 (germline): SGHVS, FQNEAQ. V lost 5 bases to trimming and J lost 1 base; unmatched junction nucleotides: 8. The CDR3 covers 17 residues. This chain's CDR3 is CASSTRDSRSGANVLTF. The CDR3 nucleotides read TGTGCCAGCAGCACGAGGGACAGCCGGTCTGGGGCCAACGTCCTGACTTTC.

The chain recombines TRBV7-2 with TRBJ2-5; possible D gene TRBD2, 5 bases. Deletions cut 1 base from V and 2 bases from J, with 8 bases between. The CDR3 sequence is 14 residues long. The germline V gene encodes CDR1 SGHTA and CDR2 FQGNSA. CDR3 DNA: TGTGCCAGCAGCTTAGGAGGGAGTCAAGAGACCCAGTACTTC. It yields the protein CASSLGGSQETQYF.

The chain has TRBV6-1 and TRBJ2-7; 7 bases agree with TRBD2. V trimming: 8 bases; J trimming: 2 bases; junction bases outside the gene matches: 6. The germline V gene has CDR1 MNHNS and CDR2 SASEGT. The CDR3 has 13 amino acids. The CDR3 loop is CASGRGGPYEQYF. As DNA, the CDR3 is TGTGCCAGCGGGAGGGGAGGTCCCTACGAGCAGTACTTC.

This clone was recorded a few times. The V call is TRBV5-1, the J call TRBJ1-4; 7 positions match TRBD1. The CDR3 contains 15 residues. With V trimmed by 4 bases and J by 0 bases, 3 bases remained unmatched. In germline, CDR1 is SGHRS, CDR2 YFSETQ. The CDR3 coding sequence is TGCGCCAGCAGCCGGACAGGCGCAACTAATGAAAAACTGTTTTTT. Translating gives CASSRTGATNEKLFF. Full variable domain (remainder filled in from reference TRBV5-1 and TRBJ1-4): KAGVTQTPRYLIKTRGQQVTLSCSPISGHRSVSWYQQTPGQGLQFLFEYFSETQRNKGNFPGRFSGRQFSNSRSEMNVSTLELGDSALYLCASSRTGATNEKLFFGSGTQLSVL.

The chain couples TRBV19 to TRBJ2-1; D is perhaps TRBD2 (6 bases). CDR3 length: 14 amino acids. The germline V and J ends were trimmed by 6 bases and 2 bases, with 11 bases remaining between them. Germline V gene data show CDR1 as LNHDA and CDR2 as SQIVND (reference sequence). In DNA form, the CDR3 reads TGTGCCAGTAGGGGGCGGGGCGCCTACAATGAGCAGTTCTTC. It specifies CASRGRGAYNEQFF.